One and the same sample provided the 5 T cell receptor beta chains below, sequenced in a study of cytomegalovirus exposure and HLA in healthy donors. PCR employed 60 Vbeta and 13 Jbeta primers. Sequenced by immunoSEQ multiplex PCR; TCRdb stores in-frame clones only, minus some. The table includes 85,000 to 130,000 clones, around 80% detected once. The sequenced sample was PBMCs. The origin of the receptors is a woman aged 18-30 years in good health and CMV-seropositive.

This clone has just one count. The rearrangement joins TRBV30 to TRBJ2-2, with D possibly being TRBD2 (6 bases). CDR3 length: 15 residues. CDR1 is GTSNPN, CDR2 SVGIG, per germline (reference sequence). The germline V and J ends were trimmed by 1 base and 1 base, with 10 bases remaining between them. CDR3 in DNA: TGTGCCTGGAGTGCTAATAGCGGGAACACCGGGGAGCTGTTTTTT. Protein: CAWSANSGNTGELFF.

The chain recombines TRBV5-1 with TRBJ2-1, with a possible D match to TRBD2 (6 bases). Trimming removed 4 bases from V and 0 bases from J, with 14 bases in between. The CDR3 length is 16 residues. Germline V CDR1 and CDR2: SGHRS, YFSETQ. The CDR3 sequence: CASSPWDGSSYNEQFF. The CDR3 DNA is TGCGCCAGCAGCCCCTGGGACGGGAGCTCCTACAATGAGCAGTTCTTC.

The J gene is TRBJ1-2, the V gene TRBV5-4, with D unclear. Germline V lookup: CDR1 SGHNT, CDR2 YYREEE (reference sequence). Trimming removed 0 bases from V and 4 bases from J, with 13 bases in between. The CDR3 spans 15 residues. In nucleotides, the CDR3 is TGTGCCAGCAGCTTGGCGGGTCTATCGGGCTATGGCTACACCTTC. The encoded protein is CASSLAGLSGYGYTF.

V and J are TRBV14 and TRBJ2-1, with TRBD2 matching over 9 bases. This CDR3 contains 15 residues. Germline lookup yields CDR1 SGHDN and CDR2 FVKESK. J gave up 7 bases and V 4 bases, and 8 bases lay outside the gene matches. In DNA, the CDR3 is TGTGCCAGCAGCCCTTTAGCGGGAGCTGGTAATGAGCAGTTCTTC. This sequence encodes CASSPLAGAGNEQFF.

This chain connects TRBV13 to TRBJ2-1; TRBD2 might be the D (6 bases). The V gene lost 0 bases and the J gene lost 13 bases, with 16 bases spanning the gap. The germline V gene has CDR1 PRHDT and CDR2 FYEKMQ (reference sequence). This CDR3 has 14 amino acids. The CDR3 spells CASSLGRIGSSQFF. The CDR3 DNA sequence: TGTGCCAGCAGCTTAGGCCGTATCGGGAGTAGTCAGTTCTTC. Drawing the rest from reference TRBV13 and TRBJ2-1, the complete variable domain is AAGVIQSPRHLIKEKRETATLKCYPIPRHDTVYWYQQGPGQDPQFLISFYEKMQSDKGSIPDRFSAQQFSDYHSELNMSSLELGDSALYFCASSLGRIGSSQFFGPGTRLTVL.